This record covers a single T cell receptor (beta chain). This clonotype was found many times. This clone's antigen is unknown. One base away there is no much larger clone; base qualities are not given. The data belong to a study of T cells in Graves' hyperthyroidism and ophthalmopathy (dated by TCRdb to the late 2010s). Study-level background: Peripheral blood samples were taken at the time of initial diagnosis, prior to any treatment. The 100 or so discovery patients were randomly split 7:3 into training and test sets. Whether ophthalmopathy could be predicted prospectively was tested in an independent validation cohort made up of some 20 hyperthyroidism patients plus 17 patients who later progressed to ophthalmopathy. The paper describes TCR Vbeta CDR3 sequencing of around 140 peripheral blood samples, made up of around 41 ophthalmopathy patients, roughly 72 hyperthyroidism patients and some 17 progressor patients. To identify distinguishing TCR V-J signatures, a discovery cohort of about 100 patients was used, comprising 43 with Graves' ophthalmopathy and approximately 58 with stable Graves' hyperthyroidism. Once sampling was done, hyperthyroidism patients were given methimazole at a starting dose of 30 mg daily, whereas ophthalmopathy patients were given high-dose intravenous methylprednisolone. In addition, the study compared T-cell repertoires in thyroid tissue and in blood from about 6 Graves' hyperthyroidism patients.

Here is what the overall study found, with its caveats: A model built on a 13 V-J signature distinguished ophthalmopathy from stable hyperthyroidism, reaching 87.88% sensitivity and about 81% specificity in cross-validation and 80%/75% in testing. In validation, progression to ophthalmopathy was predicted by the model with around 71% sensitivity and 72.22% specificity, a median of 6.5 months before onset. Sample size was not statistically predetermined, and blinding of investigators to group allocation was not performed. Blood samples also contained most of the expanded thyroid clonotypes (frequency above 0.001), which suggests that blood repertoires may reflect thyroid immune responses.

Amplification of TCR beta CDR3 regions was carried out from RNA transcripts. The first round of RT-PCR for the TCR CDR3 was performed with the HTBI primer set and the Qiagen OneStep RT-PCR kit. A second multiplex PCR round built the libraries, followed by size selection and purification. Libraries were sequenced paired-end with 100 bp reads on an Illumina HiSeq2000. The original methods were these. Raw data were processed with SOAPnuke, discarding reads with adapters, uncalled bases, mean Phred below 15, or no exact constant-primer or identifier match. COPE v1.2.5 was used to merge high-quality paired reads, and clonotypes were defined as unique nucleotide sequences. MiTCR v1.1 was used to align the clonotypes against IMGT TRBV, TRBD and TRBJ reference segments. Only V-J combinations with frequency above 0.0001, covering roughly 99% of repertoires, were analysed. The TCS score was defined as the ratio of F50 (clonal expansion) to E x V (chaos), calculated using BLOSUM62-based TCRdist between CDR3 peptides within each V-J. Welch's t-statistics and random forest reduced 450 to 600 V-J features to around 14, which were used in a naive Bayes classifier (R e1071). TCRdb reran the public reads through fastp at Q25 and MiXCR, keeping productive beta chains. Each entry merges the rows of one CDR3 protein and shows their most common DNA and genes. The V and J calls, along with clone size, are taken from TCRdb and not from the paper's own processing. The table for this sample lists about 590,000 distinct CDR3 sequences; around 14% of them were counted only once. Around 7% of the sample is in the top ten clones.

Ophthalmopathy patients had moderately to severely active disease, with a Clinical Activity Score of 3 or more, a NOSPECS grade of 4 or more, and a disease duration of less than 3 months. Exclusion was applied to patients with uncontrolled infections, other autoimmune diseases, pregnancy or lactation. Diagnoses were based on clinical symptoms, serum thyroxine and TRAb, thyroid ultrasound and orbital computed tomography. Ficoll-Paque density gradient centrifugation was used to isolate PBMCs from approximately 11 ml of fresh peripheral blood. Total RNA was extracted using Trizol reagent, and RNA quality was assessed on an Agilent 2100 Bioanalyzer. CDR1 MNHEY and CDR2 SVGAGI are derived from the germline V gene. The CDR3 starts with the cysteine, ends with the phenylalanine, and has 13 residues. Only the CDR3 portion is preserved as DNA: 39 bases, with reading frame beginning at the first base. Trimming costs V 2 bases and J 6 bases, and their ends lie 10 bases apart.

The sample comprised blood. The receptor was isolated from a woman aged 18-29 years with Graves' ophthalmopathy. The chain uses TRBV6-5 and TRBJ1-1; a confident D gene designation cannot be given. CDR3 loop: CASSYGLASEAFF. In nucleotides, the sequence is TGTGCCAGCAGTTACGGGTTGGCGTCTGAAGCTTTCTTT.